Following are 20 T cell receptor beta chains from one sample sequenced in a study of cytomegalovirus exposure and HLA in healthy donors. With 60 Vbeta and 13 Jbeta primers, the PCR was carried out. Produced via immunoSEQ multiplex PCR; TCRdb's table is partial and in-frame only. This sample has around 120,000 clones, with about 80% found just once. Sequencing was done on a sample of PBMCs. The receptor source for this set is a man aged 25 to 40 in good health and CMV-seronegative.

CDR3 sequence (DNA): TGTGCCAGCGGAACACAGGGACCCGTTGGCTACACCTTC. Its translation: CASGTQGPVGYTF. V is TRBV28 and J is TRBJ1-2, with D possibly being TRBD1 (6 bases). The V end lost 8 bases, the J end lost 7 bases, and 17 bases lay between the germline ends. Germline V lookup: CDR1 MDHEN, CDR2 SYDVKM. The CDR3 is made up of 13 amino acids.

The chain uses TRBV7-9 and TRBJ1-2; D is uncertain. CDR3 size: 12 residues. The germline CDR1 and CDR2 sequences are SEHNR and FQNEAQ (reference sequence). Trimming stripped 5 bases from V and 8 bases from J, with 12 bases between. The CDR3 reads CASSHLVRGYTF. CDR3 nucleotides: TGTGCCAGCAGCCATCTCGTGCGGGGCTACACCTTC. The complete variable domain, with remaining parts taken from reference TRBV7-9 and TRBJ1-2, reads DTGVSQNPRHKITKRGQNVTFRCDPISEHNRLYWYRQTLGQGPEFLTYFQNEAQLEKSRLLSDRFSAERPKGSFSTLEIQRTEQGDSAMYLCASSHLVRGYTFGSGTRLTVV.

In nucleotides, the CDR3 is TGTGCCAGCAGCCAAGGTACTAGCGGGAGTTCTATCGGGGAGCTGTTTTTT. It codes for CASSQGTSGSSIGELFF. The rearrangement uses TRBV4-2 and TRBJ2-2, with 11 nucleotides matching TRBD2. Germline lookup yields CDR1 LGHNA and CDR2 YNFKEQ. This CDR3 is built from 17 residues. The junction had 8 bases not matched to a gene; V was cut back by 1 base and J by 7 bases.

Only one count was recorded for this clone. The CDR3 sequence is CASSSEDISYNSPLHF. CDR3 sequence (DNA): TGTGCCAGCAGCTCCGAGGACATCTCCTATAATTCACCCCTCCACTTT. The chain joins TRBV11-2 to TRBJ1-6; tentative D call: TRBD1 (5 bases). V was shortened by 4 bases and J by 0 bases, with 10 bases between the two germline ends. The germline V gene encodes CDR1 SGHAT and CDR2 FQNNGV. This CDR3 is built from 16 residues.

The V gene is TRBV25-1, the J gene TRBJ2-2; a weak D match, TRBD2 (6 bases). The V gene lost 5 bases and the J gene lost 6 bases, with 16 bases spanning the gap. This CDR3 is 15 amino acids long. CDR1 MGHDK and CDR2 SYGVNS come from the germline V gene. For the CDR3, the DNA is TGTGCCAGCAGTCCAATAGGAGGGGACCCCGGGGAGCTGTTTTTT. It encodes CASSPIGGDPGELFF. Looking up the rest from reference TRBV25-1 and TRBJ2-2 gives the full variable domain: EADIYQTPRYLVIGTGKKITLECSQTMGHDKMYWYQQDPGMELHLIHYSYGVNSTEKGDLSSESTVSRIRTEHFPLTLESARPSHTSQYLCASSPIGGDPGELFFGEGSRLTVL.

The chain links TRBV19 to TRBJ2-1; D might be TRBD2 (5 bases). The CDR3 length is 15 residues. Germline V CDR1 and CDR2: LNHDA, SQIVND (reference sequence). The V end was cut by 5 bases, the J end by 0 bases, with 11 bases between. The CDR3 coding sequence is TGTGCCAGTAGTGATCGGGGATCCTCCTACAATGAGCAGTTCTTC. This gives the protein CASSDRGSSYNEQFF.

The chain links TRBV5-4 to TRBJ1-2; 7 nucleotides line up with TRBD1. V trimming: 0 bases; J trimming: 5 bases; junction bases outside the gene matches: 4. CDR3 length equals 14 residues. Per the germline V gene, CDR1 is SGHNT and CDR2 is YYREEE (reference sequence). The CDR3 DNA sequence: TGTGCCAGCAGCTTGGCGACAGGGAGGTATGGCTACACCTTC. Translation: CASSLATGRYGYTF.

The genes are TRBV6-1 and TRBJ2-3, with D unclear. Trimming pared 2 bases from V and 3 bases from J, leaving 6 bases between. CDR3 size: 13 residues. Germline assignment: CDR1 MNHNS and CDR2 SASEGT. CDR3 coding DNA: TGTGCCAGCAGTGAACAGGCTACAGATACGCAGTATTTT. Its translation: CASSEQATDTQYF.

This chain uses TRBV4-2 with TRBJ2-1; 16 nucleotides agree with TRBD2. This CDR3 has 16 residues. Germline V CDR1 and CDR2: LGHNA, YNFKEQ. The J segment lost 16 bases and the V segment lost 0 bases, leaving 9 bases of the junction unmatched. The CDR3 loop is CASSQDGGLAGGPAFF. In DNA form, the CDR3 reads TGTGCCAGCAGCCAAGATGGGGGACTAGCGGGAGGGCCTGCTTTCTTC.

The chain couples TRBV30 to TRBJ2-5; 8 bases line up with TRBD2. The germline V gene encodes CDR1 GTSNPN and CDR2 SVGIG (reference sequence). V shed 0 bases, J shed 2 bases, and the junction held 2 bases outside the gene matches. This CDR3 is 14 amino acids long. The CDR3 DNA sequence: TGTGCCTGGAGTGTAGGGACTAGACAAGAGACCCAGTACTTC. Protein product: CAWSVGTRQETQYF. Looking up the rest from reference TRBV30 and TRBJ2-5 gives the full variable domain: SQTIHQWPATLVQPVGSPLSLECTVEGTSNPNLYWYRQAAGRGLQLLFYSVGIGQISSEVPQNLSASRPQDRQFILSSKKLLLSDSGFYLCAWSVGTRQETQYFGPGTRLLVL.

This sequence joins TRBV5-6 and TRBJ2-2; 7 positions match TRBD1. The CDR3 runs 14 residues. Germline trimming cut 1 base from V and 6 bases from J; bases unmatched to any gene: 3. Germline V CDR1 and CDR2: SGHDT, YYEEEE. The CDR3 region is CASSLTGVAGELFF. The CDR3 coding sequence is TGTGCCAGCAGCTTGACAGGGGTCGCCGGGGAGCTGTTTTTT. Using reference TRBV5-6 and TRBJ2-2 for the parts outside the CDR3, the full variable domain is DAGVTQSPTHLIKTRGQQVTLRCSPKSGHDTVSWYQQALGQGPQFIFQYYEEEERQRGNFPDRFSGHQFPNYSSELNVNALLLGDSALYLCASSLTGVAGELFFGEGSRLTVL.

The J gene is TRBJ2-3, the V gene TRBV7-9; 8 nucleotides match TRBD2. This CDR3 contains 19 residues. Trimming removed 5 bases from V and 0 bases from J; junction bases left unmatched: 16. Looked up from germline, CDR1 is SEHNR and CDR2 is FQNEAQ (reference sequence). In DNA, the CDR3 is TGTGCCAGCAGCACTTGGACTCGGATTTTAGCGGGGAGCACAGATACGCAGTATTTT. Translation gives CASSTWTRILAGSTDTQYF.

The table lists this clone with a count of one. The J gene is TRBJ1-1, the V gene TRBV7-2; perhaps TRBD1 as D (5 bases). V lost 4 bases to trimming and J lost 2 bases, with 8 bases between them. CDR3 length: 13 amino acids. CDR1 is SGHTA, CDR2 FQGNSA, per germline. CDR3 nucleotides: TGTGCCAGCAGCTCAGGGCGAAACACTGAAGCTTTCTTT. It encodes CASSSGRNTEAFF.

This clone was counted once. The V and J genes are TRBV5-1 and TRBJ2-1, with TRBD1 identical over 7 bases. The ends lost 5 bases at V and 3 bases at J; junction bases unmatched: 14. Germline V CDR1 and CDR2: SGHRS, YFSETQ. CDR3 length: 17 residues. This CDR3 is CASRPRDRLPNYNEQFF. In DNA, the CDR3 is TGCGCCAGCAGACCTCGGGACAGATTACCTAACTACAATGAGCAGTTCTTC.

The J gene is TRBJ2-5, the V gene TRBV6-6, with D perhaps matching TRBD1 (7 bases). With the DNA end fitting TRBJ2-7 better, the J assignment may be wrong. Germline V gene data show CDR1 as MNHNY and CDR2 as SVGAGI (reference sequence). CDR3 length: 13 amino acids. CDR3 residues: CASSLTQGGEQYF. CDR3 nucleotide sequence: TGTGCCAGCAGTTTGACTCAGGGGGGCGAGCAGTACTTC.

V gene TRBV29-1 combines with J gene TRBJ1-3, with 7 bases lining up with TRBD1. Trimming at V came to 6 bases and at J to 2 bases, leaving 4 bases not matched to a gene. CDR1 and CDR2 from the germline V gene are SQVTM and ANQGSEA. The CDR3 has 13 residues. Here the CDR3 DNA reads TGCAGCGTCGCTACAGGGGCTGGAAACACCATATATTTT. Encoded protein: CSVATGAGNTIYF.

This chain connects TRBV15 to TRBJ1-1; 10 nucleotides line up with TRBD1. V was pared by 4 bases and J by 5 bases, with 4 bases of the junction left unmatched. The CDR3 has 14 residues. CDR1 is LNHNV, CDR2 YYDKDF, per germline (reference sequence). Written as DNA, the CDR3 is TGTGCCACCAGCAAGGGACAGGGGTTAACTGAAGCTTTCTTT. This codes for CATSKGQGLTEAFF.

This clone was recorded a few times. The chain recombines TRBV28 with TRBJ2-7, with a possible D match to TRBD1 (6 bases). Germline lookup yields CDR1 MDHEN and CDR2 SYDVKM. V dropped 2 bases and J dropped 5 bases, with 19 bases sitting between them. The CDR3 is 16 amino acids. The CDR3 nucleotides read TGTGCCAGCAGTTTAATCGCTAGCAGGGGTATACACGAGCAGTACTTC. Translated: CASSLIASRGIHEQYF.

The chain joins TRBV5-1 to TRBJ1-2; 12 bases map to TRBD1. Germline trimming cut 4 bases from V and 8 bases from J; bases unmatched to any gene: 6. The CDR3 covers 14 residues. CDR1 is SGHRS and CDR2 is YFSETQ in the germline V gene. CDR3 bases: TGCGCCAGCAGCGTGGGACAGGGGGCTGGAGGCTACACCTTC. Encoded protein: CASSVGQGAGGYTF.

The chain is built from TRBV7-2 and TRBJ2-1; the match to TRBD2 covers 11 bases. With 6 bases clipped from V and 4 bases from J, the junction kept 5 bases outside the gene matches. The CDR3 runs 15 residues. From germline, CDR1 is SGHTA and CDR2 FQGNSA. The CDR3 DNA follows: TGTGCCAGCAGACGTAGCGGGAGGGATTACAATGAGCAGTTCTTC. It specifies CASRRSGRDYNEQFF.